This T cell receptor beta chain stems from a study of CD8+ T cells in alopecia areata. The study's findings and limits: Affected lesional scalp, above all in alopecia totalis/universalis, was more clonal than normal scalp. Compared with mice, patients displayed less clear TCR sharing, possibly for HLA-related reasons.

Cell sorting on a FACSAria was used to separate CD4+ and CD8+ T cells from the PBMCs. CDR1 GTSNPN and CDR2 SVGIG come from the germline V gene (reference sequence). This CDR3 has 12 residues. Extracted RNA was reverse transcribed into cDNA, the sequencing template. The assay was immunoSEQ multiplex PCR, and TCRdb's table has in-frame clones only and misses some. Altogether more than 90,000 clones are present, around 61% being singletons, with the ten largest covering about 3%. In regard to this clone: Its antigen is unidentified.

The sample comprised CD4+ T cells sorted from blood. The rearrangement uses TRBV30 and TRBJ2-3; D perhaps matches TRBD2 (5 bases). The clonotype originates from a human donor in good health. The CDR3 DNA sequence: TGTGCTTGGTGTCGGGACACAGATACGCAGTATTTT. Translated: CAWCRDTDTQYF.